The present TCR beta chain was sequenced within a study of fetal regulatory T cell absence and autoimmunity. Findings and caveats of the study: Pancreas TCRs were oligoclonally enriched versus cord blood, some clones over 95-fold.

Details on this clone: Antigen specificity is unknown.

The junction had 15 bases not matched to a gene; V was cut back by 6 bases and J by 8 bases. The CDR3 extends over 15 amino acids. Germline V lookup: CDR1 MNHEY, CDR2 SMNVEV (reference sequence). The table came from immunoSEQ multiplex PCR; TCRdb's copy has only in-frame clones and leaves some out. This table holds about 95,000 clones, approximately 75% found once. V gene TRBV27 combines with J gene TRBJ1-1; 7 nucleotides agree with TRBD1. The receptor was isolated from a male donor with IPEX syndrome. The sequenced sample consisted of pancreas tissue. The DNA for the CDR3 is TGTGCCAGCAGCCTTTACCAGACAGGGTTTACAGAAGCTTTCTTT. It encodes CASSLYQTGFTEAFF.